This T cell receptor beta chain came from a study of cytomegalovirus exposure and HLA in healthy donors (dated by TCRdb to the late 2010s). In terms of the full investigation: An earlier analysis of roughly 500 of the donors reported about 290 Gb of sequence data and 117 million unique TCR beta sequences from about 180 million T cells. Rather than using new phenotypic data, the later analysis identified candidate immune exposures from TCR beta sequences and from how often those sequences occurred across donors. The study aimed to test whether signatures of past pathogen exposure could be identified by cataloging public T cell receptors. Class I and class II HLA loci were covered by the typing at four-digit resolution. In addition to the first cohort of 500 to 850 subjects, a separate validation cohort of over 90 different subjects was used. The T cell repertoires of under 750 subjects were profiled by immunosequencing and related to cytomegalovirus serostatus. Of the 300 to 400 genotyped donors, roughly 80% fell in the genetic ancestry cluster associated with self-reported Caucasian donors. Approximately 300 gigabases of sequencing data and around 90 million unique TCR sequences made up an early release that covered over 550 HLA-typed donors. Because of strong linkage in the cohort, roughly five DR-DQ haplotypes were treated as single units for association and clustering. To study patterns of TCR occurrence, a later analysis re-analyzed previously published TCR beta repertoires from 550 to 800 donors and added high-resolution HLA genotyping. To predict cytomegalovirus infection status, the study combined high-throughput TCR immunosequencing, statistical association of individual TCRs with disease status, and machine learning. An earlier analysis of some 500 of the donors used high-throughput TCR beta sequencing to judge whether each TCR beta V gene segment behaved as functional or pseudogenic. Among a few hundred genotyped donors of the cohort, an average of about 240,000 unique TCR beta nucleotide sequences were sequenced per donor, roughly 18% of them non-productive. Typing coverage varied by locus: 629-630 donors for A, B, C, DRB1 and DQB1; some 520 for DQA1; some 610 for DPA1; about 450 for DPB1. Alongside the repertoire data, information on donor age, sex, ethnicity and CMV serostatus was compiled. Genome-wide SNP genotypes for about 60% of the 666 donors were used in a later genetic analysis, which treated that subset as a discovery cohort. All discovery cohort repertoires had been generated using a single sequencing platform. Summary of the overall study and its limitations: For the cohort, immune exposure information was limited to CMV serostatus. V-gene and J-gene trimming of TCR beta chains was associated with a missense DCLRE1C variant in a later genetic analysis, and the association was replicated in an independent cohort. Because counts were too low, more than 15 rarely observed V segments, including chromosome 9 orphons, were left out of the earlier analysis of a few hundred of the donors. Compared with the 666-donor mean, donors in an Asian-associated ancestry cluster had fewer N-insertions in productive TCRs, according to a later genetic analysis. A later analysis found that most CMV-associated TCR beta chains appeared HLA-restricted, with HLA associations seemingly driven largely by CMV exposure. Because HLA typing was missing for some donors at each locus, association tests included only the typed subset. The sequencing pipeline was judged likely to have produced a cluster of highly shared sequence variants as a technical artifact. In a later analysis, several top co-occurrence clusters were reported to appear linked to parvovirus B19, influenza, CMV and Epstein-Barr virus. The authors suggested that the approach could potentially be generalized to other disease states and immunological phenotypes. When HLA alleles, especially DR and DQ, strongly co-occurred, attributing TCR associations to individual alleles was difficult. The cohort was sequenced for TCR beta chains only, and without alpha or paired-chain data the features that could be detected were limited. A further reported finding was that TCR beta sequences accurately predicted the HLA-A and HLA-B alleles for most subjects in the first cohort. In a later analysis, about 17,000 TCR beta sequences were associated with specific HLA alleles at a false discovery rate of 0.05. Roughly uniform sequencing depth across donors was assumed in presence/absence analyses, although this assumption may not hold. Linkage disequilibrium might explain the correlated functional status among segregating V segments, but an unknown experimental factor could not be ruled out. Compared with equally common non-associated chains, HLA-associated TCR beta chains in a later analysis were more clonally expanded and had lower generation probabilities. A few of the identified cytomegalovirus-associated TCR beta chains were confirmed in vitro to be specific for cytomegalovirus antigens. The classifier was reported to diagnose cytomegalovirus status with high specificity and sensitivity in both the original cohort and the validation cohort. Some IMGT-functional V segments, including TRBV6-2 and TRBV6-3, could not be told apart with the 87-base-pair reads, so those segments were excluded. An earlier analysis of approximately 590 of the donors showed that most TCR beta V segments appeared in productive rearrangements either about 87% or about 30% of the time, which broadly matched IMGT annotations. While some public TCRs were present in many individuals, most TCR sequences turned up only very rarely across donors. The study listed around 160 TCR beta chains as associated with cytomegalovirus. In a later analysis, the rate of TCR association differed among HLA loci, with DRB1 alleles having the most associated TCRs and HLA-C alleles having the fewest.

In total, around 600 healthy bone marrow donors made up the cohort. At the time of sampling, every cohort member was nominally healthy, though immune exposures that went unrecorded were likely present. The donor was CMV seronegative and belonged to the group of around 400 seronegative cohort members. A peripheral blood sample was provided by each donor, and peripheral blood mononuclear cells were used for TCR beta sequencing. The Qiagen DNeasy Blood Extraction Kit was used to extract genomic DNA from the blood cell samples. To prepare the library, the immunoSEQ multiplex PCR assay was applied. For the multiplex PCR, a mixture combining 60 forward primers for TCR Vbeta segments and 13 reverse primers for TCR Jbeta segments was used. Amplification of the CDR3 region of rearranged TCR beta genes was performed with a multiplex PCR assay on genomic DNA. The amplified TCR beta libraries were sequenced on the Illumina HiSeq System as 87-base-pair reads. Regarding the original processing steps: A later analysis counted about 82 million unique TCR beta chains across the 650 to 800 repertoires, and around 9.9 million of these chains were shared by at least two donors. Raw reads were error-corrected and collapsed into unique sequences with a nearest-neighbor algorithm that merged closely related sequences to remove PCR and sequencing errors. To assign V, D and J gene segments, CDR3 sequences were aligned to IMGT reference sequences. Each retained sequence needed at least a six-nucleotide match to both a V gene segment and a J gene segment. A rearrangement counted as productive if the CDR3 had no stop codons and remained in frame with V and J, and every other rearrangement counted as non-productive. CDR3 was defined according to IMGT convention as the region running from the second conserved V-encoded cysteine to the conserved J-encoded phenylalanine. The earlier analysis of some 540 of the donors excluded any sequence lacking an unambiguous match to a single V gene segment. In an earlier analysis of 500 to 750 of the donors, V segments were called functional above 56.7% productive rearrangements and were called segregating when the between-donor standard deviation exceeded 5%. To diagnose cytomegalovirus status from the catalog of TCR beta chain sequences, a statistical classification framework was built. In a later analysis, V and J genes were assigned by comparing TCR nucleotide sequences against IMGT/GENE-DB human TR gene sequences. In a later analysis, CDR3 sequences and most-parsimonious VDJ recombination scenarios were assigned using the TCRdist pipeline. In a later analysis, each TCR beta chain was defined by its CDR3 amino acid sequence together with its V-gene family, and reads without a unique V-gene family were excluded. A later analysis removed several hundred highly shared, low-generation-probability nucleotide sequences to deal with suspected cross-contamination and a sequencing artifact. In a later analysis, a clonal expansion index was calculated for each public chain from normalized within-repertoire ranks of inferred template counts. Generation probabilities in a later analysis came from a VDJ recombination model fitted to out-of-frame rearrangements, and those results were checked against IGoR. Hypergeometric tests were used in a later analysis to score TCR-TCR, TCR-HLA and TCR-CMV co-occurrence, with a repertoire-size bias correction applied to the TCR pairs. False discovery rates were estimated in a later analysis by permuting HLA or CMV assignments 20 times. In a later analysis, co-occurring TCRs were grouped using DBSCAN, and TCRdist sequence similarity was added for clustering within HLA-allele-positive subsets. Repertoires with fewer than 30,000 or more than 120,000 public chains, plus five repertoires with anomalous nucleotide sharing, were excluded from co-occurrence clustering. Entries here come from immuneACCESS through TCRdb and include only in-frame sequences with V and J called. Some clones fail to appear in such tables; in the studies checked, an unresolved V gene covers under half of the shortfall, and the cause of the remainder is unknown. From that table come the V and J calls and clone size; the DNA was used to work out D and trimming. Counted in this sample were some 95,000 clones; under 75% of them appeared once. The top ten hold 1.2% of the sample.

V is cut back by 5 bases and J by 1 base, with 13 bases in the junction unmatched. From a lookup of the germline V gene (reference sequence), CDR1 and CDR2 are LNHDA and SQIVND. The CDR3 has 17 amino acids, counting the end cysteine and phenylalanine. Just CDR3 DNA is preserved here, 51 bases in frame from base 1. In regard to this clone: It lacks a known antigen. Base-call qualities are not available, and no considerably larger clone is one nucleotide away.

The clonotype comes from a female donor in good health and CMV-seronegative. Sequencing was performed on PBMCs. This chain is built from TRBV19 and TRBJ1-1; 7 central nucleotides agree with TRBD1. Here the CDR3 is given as CASSPVRQGGGNTEAFF. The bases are TGTGCCAGTAGTCCAGTCCGACAGGGAGGAGGGAACACTGAAGCTTTCTTT.